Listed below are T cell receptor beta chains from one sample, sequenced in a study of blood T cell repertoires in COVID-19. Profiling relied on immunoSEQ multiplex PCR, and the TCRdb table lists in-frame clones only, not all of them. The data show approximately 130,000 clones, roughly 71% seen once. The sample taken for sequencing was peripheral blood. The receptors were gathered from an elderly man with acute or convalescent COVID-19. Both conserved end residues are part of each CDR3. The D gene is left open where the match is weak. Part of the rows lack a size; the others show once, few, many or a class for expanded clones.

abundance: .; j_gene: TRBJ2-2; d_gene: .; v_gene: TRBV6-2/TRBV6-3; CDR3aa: CASSYDTRDTGELFF; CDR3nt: TGTGCCAGCAGTTACGACACCCGCGACACCGGGGAGCTGTTTTTT
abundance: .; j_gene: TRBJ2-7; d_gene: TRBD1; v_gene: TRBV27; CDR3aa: CASNSGGGEQYF; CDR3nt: TGTGCCAGCAACTCAGGGGGTGGCGAGCAGTACTTC
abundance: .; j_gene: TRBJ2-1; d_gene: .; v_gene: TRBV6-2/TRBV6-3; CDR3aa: CASSYADGPIGRVF; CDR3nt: TGTGCCAGCAGTTACGCGGACGGGCCAATCGGGCGGGTCTTC
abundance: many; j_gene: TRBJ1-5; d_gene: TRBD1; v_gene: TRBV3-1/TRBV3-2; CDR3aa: CASSLGTAYNQPQHF; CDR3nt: TGTGCCAGCAGCCTAGGGACAGCTTACAATCAGCCCCAGCATTTT
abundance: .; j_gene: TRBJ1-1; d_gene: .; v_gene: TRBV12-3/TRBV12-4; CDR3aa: CASSLGPEAFF; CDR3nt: TGTGCCAGCAGTTTAGGGCCTGAAGCTTTCTTT
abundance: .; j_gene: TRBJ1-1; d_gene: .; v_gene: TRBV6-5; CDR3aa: CASRSGGGTEAFF; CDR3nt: TGTGCCAGCAGGAGCGGGGGAGGCACTGAAGCTTTCTTT
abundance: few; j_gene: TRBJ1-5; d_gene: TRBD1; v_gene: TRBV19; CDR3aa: CASMFMGTDRHNQPQHF; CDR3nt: TGTGCCAGTATGTTTATGGGGACAGACAGGCACAATCAGCCCCAGCATTTT
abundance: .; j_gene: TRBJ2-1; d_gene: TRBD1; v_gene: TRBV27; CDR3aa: CASSWDRGNEQFF; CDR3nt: TGTGCCAGCAGTTGGGACAGGGGCAATGAGCAGTTCTTC
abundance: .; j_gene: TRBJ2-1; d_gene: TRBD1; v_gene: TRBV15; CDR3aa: CATSRGQGPNEQFF; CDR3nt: TGTGCCACCAGCAGGGGACAGGGTCCCAATGAGCAGTTCTTC
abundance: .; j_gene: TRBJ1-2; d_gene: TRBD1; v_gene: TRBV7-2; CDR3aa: CASTRGQGGYGYTF; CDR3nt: TGTGCCAGCACCCGGGGACAGGGAGGCTATGGCTACACCTTC
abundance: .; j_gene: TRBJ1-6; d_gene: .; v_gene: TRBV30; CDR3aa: CAWSGGGESPLHF; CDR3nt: TGTGCCTGGAGTGGGGGGGGCGAATCACCCCTCCACTTT
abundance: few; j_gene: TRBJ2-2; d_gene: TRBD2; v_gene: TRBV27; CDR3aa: CASSLIRNSGRYTGELFF; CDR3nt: TGTGCCAGCAGTTTAATCAGGAATAGCGGGAGGTACACCGGGGAGCTGTTTTTT
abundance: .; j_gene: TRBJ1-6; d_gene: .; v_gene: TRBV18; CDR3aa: CASSLLTGLSYNSPLHF; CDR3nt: TGTGCCAGCTCACTATTGACAGGACTCTCCTATAATTCACCCCTCCACTTT
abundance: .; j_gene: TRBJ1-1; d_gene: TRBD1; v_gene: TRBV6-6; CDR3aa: CASSLGQGADTEAFF; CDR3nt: TGTGCCAGCAGTCTGGGACAGGGGGCTGACACTGAAGCTTTCTTT
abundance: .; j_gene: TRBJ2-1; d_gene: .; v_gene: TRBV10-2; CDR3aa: CASSDRGPNEQFF; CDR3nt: TGCGCCAGCAGTGACAGGGGCCCCAATGAGCAGTTCTTC
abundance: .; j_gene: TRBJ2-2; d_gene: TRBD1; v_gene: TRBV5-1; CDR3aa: CASSLTGGSLAGELFF; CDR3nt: TGCGCCAGCAGCTTGACAGGGGGCAGTCTGGCCGGGGAGCTGTTTTTT
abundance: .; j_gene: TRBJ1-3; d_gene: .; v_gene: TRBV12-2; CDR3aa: CASRLGRESSGNTIYF; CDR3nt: TGTGCAAGTCGCTTAGGGCGGGAAAGCTCTGGAAACACCATATATTTT
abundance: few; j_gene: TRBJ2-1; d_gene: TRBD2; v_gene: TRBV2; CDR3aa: CASSRGGRWNEQFF; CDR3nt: TGTGCCAGCAGCCGGGGGGGCCGGTGGAATGAGCAGTTCTTC
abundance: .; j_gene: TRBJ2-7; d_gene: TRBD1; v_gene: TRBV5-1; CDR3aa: CASSPDRGHEQYF; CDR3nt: TGCGCCAGCAGCCCCGACAGGGGGCACGAGCAGTACTTC
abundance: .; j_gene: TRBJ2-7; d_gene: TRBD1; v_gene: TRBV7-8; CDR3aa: CASSLETGVGEQYF; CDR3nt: TGTGCCAGCAGCTTAGAGACAGGGGTTGGCGAGCAGTACTTC
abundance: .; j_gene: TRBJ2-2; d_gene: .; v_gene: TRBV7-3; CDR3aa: CASSLTLDKNTGELFF; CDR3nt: TGTGCCAGCAGCTTAACTTTGGACAAGAACACCGGGGAGCTGTTTTTT
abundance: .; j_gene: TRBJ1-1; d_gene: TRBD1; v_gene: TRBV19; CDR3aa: CASSSDRNFHTEAFF; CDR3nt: TGTGCCAGTAGTTCGGACAGGAACTTTCACACTGAAGCTTTCTTT
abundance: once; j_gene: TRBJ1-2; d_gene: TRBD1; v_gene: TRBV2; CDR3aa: CASSVETGYGYTF; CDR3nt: TGTGCCAGCAGTGTAGAGACAGGGTACGGCTACACCTTC
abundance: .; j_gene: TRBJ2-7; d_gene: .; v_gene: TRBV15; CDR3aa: CATSSRNRYEQYF; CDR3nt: TGTGCCACCAGCTCCAGGAATCGCTACGAGCAGTACTTC
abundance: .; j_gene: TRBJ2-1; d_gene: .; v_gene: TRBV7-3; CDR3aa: CASSFTGAGEQFF; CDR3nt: TGTGCCAGCAGCTTCACAGGAGCGGGTGAGCAGTTCTTC
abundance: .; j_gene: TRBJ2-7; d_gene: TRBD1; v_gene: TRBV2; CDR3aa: CASSTGTGLYEQYF; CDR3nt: TGTGCCAGCAGTACCGGGACAGGGCTCTACGAGCAGTACTTC
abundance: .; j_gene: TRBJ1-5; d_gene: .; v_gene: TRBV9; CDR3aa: CASSERGRRDQPQHF; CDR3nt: TGTGCCAGCAGCGAAAGAGGGCGAAGGGATCAGCCCCAGCATTTT
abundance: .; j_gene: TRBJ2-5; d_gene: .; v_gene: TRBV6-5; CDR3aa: CASKEGGVPTQYF; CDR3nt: TGTGCCAGCAAGGAGGGCGGGGTGCCGACCCAGTACTTC